Below, 4 T cell receptor beta chains from the same sample are listed, as sequenced in a study of blood T cell repertoires in COVID-19 (dated by TCRdb to 2020 to 2022). The library was prepared using the immunoSEQ multiplex PCR assay. TCRdb took this table from immuneACCESS and kept in-frame rearrangements with V and J called. Such tables lack part of the clones; where checked against another copy, unresolved V genes explain under half of the gap, and the rest is unexplained. The sample records some 150,000 clones, around 83% of which are singletons. The ten biggest clones cover roughly 8% of the sample. The source material was peripheral blood. Receptors originate from a woman between 55 and 75 years old with acute or convalescent COVID-19.

This clone was seen a handful of times. The chain uses TRBV9 and TRBJ2-1; D might be TRBD2 (6 bases). The germline gives CDR1 SGDLS, CDR2 YYNGEE. Trimming stripped 3 bases from V and 9 bases from J, with 19 bases between. The CDR3 is 15 residues long. CDR3 bases: TGTGCCAGCAGCGAGACTACCAGTACCGGGGGTGAGCAGTTCTTC. As protein: CASSETTSTGGEQFF.

The chain's CDR3 is CASSYSSRFYTGELFF. CDR3 in DNA: TGTGCCAGCAGTTACTCGAGCCGATTCTACACCGGGGAGCTGTTTTTT. The V call is TRBV6-5, the J call TRBJ2-2; D not resolved. With 0 bases removed from V and 3 bases from J, the gap between germline ends came to 11 bases. Germline assignment: CDR1 MNHEY and CDR2 SVGAGI. The CDR3 is made up of 16 amino acids.

This chain links TRBV29-1 with TRBJ2-1, with a tentative D call TRBD1 (5 bases). V lost 4 bases to trimming and J lost 7 bases, with 14 bases between them. Germline V gene data show CDR1 as SQVTM and CDR2 as ANQGSEA. There are 13 residues in the CDR3. The DNA for the CDR3 is TGCAGCGTTGTAAAGGGGCTAGGTAATGAGCAGTTCTTC. Amino acid sequence: CSVVKGLGNEQFF.

The V call is TRBV29-1, the J call TRBJ2-7; D unresolved. CDR3 length: 11 residues. V lost 4 bases and J lost 2, with 6 bases in between. Germline CDR1 and CDR2: SQVTM and ANQGSEA. CDR3 DNA sequence: TGCAGCGTTGGTTCAACCTACGAGCAGTACTTC. Translation: CSVGSTYEQYF.